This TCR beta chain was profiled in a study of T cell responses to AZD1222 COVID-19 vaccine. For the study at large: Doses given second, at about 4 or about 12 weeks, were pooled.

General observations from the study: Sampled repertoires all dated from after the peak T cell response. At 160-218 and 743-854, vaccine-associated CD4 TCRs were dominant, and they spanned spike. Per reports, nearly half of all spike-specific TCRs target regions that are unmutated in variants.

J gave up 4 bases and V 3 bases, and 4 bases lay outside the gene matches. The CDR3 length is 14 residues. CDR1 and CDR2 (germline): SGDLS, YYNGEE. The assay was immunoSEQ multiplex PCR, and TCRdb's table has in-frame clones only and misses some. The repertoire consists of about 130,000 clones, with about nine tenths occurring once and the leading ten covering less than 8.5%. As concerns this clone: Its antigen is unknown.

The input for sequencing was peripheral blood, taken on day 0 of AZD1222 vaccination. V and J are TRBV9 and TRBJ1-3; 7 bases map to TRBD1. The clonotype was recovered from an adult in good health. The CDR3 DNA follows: TGTGCCAGCAGCGACCCGGGACAGGGAAACACCATATATTTT. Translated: CASSDPGQGNTIYF.